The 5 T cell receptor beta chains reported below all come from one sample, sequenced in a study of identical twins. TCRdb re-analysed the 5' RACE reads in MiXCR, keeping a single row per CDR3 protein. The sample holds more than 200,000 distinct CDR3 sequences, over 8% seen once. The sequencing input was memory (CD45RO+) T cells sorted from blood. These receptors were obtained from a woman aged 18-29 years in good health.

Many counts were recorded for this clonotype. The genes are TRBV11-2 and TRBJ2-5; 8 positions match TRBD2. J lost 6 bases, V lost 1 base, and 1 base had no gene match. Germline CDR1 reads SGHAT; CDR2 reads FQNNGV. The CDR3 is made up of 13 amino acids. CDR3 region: CASSLASGQTQYF. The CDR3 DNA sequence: TGTGCCAGCAGCTTAGCTAGCGGGCAGACCCAGTACTTC.

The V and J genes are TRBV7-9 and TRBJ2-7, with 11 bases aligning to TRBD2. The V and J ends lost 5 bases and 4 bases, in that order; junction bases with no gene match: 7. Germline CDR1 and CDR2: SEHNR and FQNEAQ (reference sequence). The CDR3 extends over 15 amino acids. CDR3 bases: TGTGCCAGCAGCAACGGACTAGCGGGCCCTTACGAGCAGTACTTC. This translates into CASSNGLAGPYEQYF.

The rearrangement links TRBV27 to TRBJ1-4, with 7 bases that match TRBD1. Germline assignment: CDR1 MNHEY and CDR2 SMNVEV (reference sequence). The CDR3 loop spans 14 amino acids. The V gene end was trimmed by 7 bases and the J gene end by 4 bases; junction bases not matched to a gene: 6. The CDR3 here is CASKRGTVNEKLFF. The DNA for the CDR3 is TGTGCCAGCAAGCGTGGGACAGTTAATGAAAAACTGTTTTTT.

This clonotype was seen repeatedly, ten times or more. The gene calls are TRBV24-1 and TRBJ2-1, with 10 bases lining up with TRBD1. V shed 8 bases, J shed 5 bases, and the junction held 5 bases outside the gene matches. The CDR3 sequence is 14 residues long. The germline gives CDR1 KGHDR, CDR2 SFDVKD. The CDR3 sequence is CATKGQGENNEQFF. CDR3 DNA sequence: TGTGCCACCAAAGGACAGGGGGAAAACAATGAGCAGTTCTTC.

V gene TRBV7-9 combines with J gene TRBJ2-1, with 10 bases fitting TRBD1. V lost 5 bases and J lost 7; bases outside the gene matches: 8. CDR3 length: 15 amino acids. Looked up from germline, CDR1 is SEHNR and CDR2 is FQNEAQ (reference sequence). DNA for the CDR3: TGTGCCAGCAGCGCCTATCCGGGACAGGGGAATGAGCAGTTCTTC. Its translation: CASSAYPGQGNEQFF.